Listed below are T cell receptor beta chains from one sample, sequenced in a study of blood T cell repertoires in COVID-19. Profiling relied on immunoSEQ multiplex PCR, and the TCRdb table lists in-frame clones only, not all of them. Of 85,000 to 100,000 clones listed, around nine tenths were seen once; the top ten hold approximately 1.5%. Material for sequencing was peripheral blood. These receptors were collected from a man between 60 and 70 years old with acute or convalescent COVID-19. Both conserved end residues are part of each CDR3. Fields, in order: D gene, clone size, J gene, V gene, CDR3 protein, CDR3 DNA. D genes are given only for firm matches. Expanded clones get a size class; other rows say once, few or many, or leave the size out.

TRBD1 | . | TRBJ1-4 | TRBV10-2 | CASSLSGQGLFF | TGCGCCAGCAGTCTGAGTGGACAGGGGCTGTTTTTT
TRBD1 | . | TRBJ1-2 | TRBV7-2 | CASSLTTGPYGYTF | TGTGCCAGCAGCTTAACGACAGGGCCTTATGGCTACACCTTC
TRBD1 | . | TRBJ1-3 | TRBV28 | CASSSTGARDGNTIYF | TGTGCCAGCAGTTCGACAGGGGCCAGGGATGGAAACACCATATATTTT
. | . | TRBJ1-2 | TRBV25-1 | CASSDHFGGYTF | TGTGCCAGCAGTGATCACTTCGGGGGCTACACCTTC
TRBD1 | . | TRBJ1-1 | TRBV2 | CASIIQGAGTEAFF | TGTGCCAGCATAATACAGGGGGCTGGGACTGAAGCTTTCTTT
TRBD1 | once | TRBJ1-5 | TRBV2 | CASCPDRAGSQPQHF | TGTGCCAGCTGCCCGGACAGGGCTGGGAGTCAGCCCCAGCATTTT
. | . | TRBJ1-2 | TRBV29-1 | CSASGGGYTF | TGCAGCGCCTCGGGGGGTGGCTACACCTTC
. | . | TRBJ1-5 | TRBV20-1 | CSASSGMNQPQHF | TGCAGTGCTAGTTCGGGGATGAATCAGCCCCAGCATTTT
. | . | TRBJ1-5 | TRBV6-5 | CASVYSRGQPQHF | TGTGCCAGCGTTTACAGCCGTGGCCAGCCCCAGCATTTT
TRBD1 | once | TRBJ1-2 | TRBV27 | CASSVDRGGYGYTF | TGTGCCAGCAGCGTTGACAGGGGAGGCTATGGCTACACCTTC
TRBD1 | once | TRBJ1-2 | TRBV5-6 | CASSLTGGESGYTF | TGTGCCAGCAGCTTGACAGGGGGCGAGAGTGGCTACACCTTC
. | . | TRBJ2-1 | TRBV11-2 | CASSSPAGLAHEQFF | TGTGCCAGCAGCTCCCCCGCGGGACTCGCTCATGAGCAGTTCTTC
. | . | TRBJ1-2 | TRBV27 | CASSLSRYYGYTF | TGTGCCAGCAGTTTATCACGGTACTATGGCTACACCTTC
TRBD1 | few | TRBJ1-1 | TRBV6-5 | CASSFPGQGVTEAFF | TGTGCCAGCAGTTTTCCGGGACAGGGGGTCACTGAAGCTTTCTTT
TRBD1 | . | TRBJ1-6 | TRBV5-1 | CASSLAGTGVSPLHF | TGCGCCAGCAGCTTGGCGGGGACAGGGGTCTCACCCCTCCACTTT
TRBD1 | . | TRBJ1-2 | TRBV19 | CASRRGGTGDFNGYTF | TGTGCCAGTAGACGGGGAGGGACAGGGGACTTCAATGGCTACACCTTC
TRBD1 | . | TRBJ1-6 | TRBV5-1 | CASSLGQGASPLHF | TGCGCCAGCAGCTTGGGACAGGGGGCTTCACCCCTCCACTTT
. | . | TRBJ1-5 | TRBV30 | CAWSVRGAPGPQHF | TGTGCCTGGAGTGTACGCGGGGCCCCGGGGCCCCAGCATTTT
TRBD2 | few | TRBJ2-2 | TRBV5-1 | CASSLGLAGGPTGELFF | TGCGCCAGCAGCTTGGGACTAGCGGGGGGTCCTACCGGGGAGCTGTTTTTT
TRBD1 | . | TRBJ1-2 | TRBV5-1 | CASSPGTGNGYTF | TGCGCCAGCAGCCCCGGGACAGGCAACGGCTACACCTTC
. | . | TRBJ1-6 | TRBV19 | CASSFVTGEGSPLHF | TGTGCCAGTAGTTTTGTAACAGGTGAAGGATCACCCCTCCACTTT
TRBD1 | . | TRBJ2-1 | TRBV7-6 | CASSLDPGQGLTTTYNEQFF | TGTGCCAGCAGCCTCGACCCGGGACAGGGGCTGACTACTACTTACAATGAGCAGTTCTTC
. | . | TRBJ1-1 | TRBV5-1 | CASSPRGYNTEAFF | TGCGCCAGCAGCCCCAGGGGTTATAACACTGAAGCTTTCTTT
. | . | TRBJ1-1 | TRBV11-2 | CASSFREVNTEAFF | TGTGCCAGCAGTTTCAGGGAAGTGAACACTGAAGCTTTCTTT
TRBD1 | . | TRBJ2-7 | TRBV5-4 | CASSPTRGQGLTEQYF | TGTGCCAGCAGCCCCACCCGCGGACAGGGGTTAACCGAGCAGTACTTC
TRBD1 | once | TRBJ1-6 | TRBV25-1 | CASRQGAENSPLHF | TGTGCCAGCAGACAGGGGGCAGAGAATTCACCCCTCCACTTT
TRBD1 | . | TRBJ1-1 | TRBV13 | CASSYDRVWTEAFF | TGTGCCAGCAGCTACGACAGGGTTTGGACTGAAGCTTTCTTT
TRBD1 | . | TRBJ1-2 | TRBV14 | CASSLFPGQGDGYTF | TGTGCCAGCAGCCTTTTTCCGGGACAGGGTGATGGCTACACCTTC
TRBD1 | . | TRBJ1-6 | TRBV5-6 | CASRRGQNYNSPLHF | TGTGCCAGCAGGCGGGGACAGAATTATAATTCACCCCTCCACTTT
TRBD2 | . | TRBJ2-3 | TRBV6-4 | CASSPRTSGSTDTQYF | TGTGCCAGCAGCCCCCGGACTAGCGGTAGCACAGATACGCAGTATTTT
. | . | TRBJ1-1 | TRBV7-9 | CASSLAPIQVVRLEAFF | TGTGCCAGCAGCTTAGCGCCGATACAGGTCGTTCGCCTTGAAGCTTTCTTT